Listed here is a single T cell receptor (beta chain). This sample was taken from a study of blood T cell repertoires in COVID-19. Across the whole study: Whether acute or convalescent, the COVID-19 samples came from the United States, Italy and Spain.

The authors' processing: Amplification of reference gene primers provided the estimated nucleated cell counts. Clones were read by immunoSEQ multiplex PCR, and TCRdb kept only the in-frame ones, dropping some. V, J and clone size derive from that table, while D and trimming were established from the DNA sequence. The data hold roughly 55,000 clones, with 80% to 95% observed a single time. The CDR3 covers 14 residues. The ends lost 3 bases at V and 6 bases at J; junction bases unmatched: 3. In germline, CDR1 is KGHDR, CDR2 SFDVKD. This chain uses TRBV24-1 with TRBJ2-1; the match to TRBD1 covers 8 bases. The clonotype originates from a human donor with active COVID-19. The donor label of this sample is uncertain. The sample consisted of peripheral blood. In DNA, the CDR3 is TGTGCCACCAGTGATGGGACAGGAGGCAATGAGCAGTTCTTC. This sequence encodes CATSDGTGGNEQFF.